This T cell receptor (beta chain) was found in a study of shared clonotypes between healthy human individuals. Study-wide background: A couple of women and a few men aged 18 to 49 served as donors.

The repertoire was sequenced with immunoSEQ multiplex PCR; TCRdb's copy has only in-frame clones and lacks some. The sample has over a million clones; roughly 80% are singletons. Of note for this clone: The sample carries other DNA sequences with the same CDR3.

After removal of 3 bases from V and 0 bases from J, the junction contained 4 bases not matched to a gene. CDR1 is KGHSH, CDR2 LQKENI, per germline. The CDR3 has 15 amino acids. The receptor comes from a man younger than 35 in good health. Sequencing input: memory CD4+ T cells sorted from blood. The subset denotes: CD45RA-negative fraction. V is TRBV18 and J is TRBJ1-2, with 7 bases lining up with TRBD1. The CDR3 DNA reads as TGTGCCAGCTCACCCCCACAGGGGTCTAACTATGGCTACACCTTC. This encodes CASSPPQGSNYGYTF.